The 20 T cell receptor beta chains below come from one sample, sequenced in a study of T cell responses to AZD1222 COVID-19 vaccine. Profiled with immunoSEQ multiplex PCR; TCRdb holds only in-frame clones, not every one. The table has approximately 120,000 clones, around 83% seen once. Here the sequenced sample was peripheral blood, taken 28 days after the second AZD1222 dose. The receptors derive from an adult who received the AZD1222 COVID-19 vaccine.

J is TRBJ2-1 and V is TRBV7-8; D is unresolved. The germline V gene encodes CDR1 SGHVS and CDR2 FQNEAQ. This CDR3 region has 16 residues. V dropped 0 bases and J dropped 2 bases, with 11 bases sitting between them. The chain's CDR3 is CASSLAAGAPYNEQFF. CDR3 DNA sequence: TGTGCCAGCAGCTTAGCCGCCGGCGCCCCCTACAATGAGCAGTTCTTC.

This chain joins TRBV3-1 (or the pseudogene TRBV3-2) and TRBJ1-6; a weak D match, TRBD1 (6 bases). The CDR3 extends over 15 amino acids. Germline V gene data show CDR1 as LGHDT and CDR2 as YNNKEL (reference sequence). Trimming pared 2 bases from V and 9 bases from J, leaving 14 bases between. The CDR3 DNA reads TGTGCCAGCAGCCAAAACGCACAGGGAAGTTCACCCCTCCACTTT. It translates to CASSQNAQGSSPLHF.

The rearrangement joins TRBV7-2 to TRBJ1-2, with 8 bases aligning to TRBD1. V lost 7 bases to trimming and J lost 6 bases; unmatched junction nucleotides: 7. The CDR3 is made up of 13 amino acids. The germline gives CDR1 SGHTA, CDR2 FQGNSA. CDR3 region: CASNYQGADGYTF. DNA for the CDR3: TGTGCCAGCAACTATCAGGGGGCTGATGGCTACACCTTC.

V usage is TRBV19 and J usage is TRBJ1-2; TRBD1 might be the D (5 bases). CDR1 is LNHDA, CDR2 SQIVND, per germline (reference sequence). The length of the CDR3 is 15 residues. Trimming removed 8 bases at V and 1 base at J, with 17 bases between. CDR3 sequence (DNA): TGTGCCAGTGGTGATGTGGGACTTCTTAACTATGGCTACACCTTC. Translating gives CASGDVGLLNYGYTF.

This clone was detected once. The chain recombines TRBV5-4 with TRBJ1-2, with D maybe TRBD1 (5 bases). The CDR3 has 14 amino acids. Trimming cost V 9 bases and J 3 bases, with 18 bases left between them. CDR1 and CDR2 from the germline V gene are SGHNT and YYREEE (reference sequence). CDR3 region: CAIAPRAGHYGYTF. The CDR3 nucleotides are TGTGCCATCGCCCCCAGGGCGGGACACTATGGCTACACCTTC.

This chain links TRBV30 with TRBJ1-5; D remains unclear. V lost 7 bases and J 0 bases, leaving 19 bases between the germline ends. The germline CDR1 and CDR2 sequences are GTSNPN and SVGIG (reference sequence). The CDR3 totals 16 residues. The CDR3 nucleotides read TGTGCCTTCAAGGACGGGGTCGGATATAGCAATCAGCCCCAGCATTTT. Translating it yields CAFKDGVGYSNQPQHF. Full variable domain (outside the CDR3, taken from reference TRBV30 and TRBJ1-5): SQTIHQWPATLVQPVGSPLSLECTVEGTSNPNLYWYRQAAGRGLQLLFYSVGIGQISSEVPQNLSASRPQDRQFILSSKKLLLSDSGFYLCAFKDGVGYSNQPQHFGDGTRLSIL.

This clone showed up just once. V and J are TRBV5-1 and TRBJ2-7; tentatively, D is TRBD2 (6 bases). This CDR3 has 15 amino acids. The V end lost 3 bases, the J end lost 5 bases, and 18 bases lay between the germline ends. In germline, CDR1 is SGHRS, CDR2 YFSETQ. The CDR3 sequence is CASSYVRAPGDEQYF. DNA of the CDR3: TGCGCCAGCAGCTACGTCCGGGCGCCGGGGGACGAGCAGTACTTC.

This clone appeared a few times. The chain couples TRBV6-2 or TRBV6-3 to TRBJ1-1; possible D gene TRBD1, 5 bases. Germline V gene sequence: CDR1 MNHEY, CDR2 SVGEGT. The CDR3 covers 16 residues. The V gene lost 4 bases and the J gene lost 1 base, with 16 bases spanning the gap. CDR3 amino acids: CASSSPGRGTNTEAFF. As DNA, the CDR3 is TGTGCCAGCAGTTCCCCGGGACGGGGAACGAACACTGAAGCTTTCTTT.

DNA for the CDR3: TGTGCCACCAGCCAGGCGGGGGACTATGGCTACACCTTC. It yields the protein CATSQAGDYGYTF. This chain joins TRBV24-1 and TRBJ1-2, with a weak D call TRBD1 (5 bases). Looked up from germline, CDR1 is KGHDR and CDR2 is SFDVKD. The CDR3 length is 13 residues. The ends were cut back, 7 bases at V and 3 bases at J, with 11 bases in the middle.

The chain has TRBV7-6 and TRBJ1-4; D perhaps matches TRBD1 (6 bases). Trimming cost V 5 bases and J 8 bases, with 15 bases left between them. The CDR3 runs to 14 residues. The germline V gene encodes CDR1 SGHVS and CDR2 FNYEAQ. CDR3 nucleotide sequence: TGTGCCAGCAGCCGGGGACAATCTGGAGAAAAACTGTTTTTT. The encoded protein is CASSRGQSGEKLFF. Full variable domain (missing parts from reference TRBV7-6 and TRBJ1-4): GAGVSQSPRYKVTKRGQDVALRCDPISGHVSLYWYRQALGQGPEFLTYFNYEAQQDKSGLPNDRFSAERPEGSISTLTIQRTEQRDSAMYRCASSRGQSGEKLFFGSGTQLSVL.

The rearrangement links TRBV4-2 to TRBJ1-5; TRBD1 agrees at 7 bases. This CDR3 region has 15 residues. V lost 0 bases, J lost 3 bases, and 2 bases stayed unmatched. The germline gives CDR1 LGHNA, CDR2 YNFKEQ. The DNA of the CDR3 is TGTGCCAGCAGCCAAGACAGGGGGTCCAATCAGCCCCAGCATTTT. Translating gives CASSQDRGSNQPQHF.

The CDR3 is CASSEPGSSGNTIYF. In nucleotides, the CDR3 is TGTGCCAGCAGTGAACCGGGAAGCTCTGGAAACACCATATATTTT. The genes are TRBV2 and TRBJ1-3; D not certain. Trimming removed 2 bases from V and 0 bases from J, with 8 bases in between. Per the germline V gene, CDR1 is SNHLY and CDR2 is FYNNEI. The CDR3 contains 15 residues.

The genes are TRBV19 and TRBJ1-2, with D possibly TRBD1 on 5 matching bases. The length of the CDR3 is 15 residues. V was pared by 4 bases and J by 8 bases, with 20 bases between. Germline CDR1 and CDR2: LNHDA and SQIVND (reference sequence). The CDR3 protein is CASSKGLGFRGGYTF. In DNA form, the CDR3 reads TGTGCCAGTAGTAAGGGGCTGGGGTTCCGCGGCGGCTACACCTTC.

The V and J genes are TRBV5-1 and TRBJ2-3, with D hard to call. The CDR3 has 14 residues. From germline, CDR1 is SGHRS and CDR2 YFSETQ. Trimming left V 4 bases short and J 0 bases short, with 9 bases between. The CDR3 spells CASSKDGSTDTQYF. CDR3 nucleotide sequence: TGCGCCAGCAGCAAAGACGGTAGCACAGATACGCAGTATTTT.

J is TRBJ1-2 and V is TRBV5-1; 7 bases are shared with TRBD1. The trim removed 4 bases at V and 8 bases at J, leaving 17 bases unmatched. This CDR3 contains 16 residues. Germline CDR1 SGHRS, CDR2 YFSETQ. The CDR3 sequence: CASSLRTGGLQYGYTF. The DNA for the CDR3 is TGCGCCAGCAGCCTAAGGACAGGCGGTCTCCAATACGGCTACACCTTC.

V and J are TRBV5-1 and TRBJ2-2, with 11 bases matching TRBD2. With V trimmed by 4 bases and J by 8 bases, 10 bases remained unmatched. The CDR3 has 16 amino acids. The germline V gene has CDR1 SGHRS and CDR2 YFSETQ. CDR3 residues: CASSDPSGGSSGELFF. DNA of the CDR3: TGCGCCAGCAGCGATCCTAGCGGGGGGTCAAGTGGGGAGCTGTTTTTT.

The CDR3, as DNA: TGTGCCAGTAGTACCCTCGGCGGCACCCACTCCTACGAGCAGTACTTC. Its translation is CASSTLGGTHSYEQYF. This sequence joins TRBV19 and TRBJ2-7, with no clear D. This CDR3 region has 16 residues. Germline-derived CDR1 and CDR2 are LNHDA and SQIVND (reference sequence). V lost 4 bases to trimming and J lost 0 bases, with 16 bases between them.

The CDR3 nucleotides are TGTGCCTGGGACCGGACAGCAAGCTACGAGCAGTACTTC. Translated: CAWDRTASYEQYF. V is TRBV30 and J is TRBJ2-7; D possibly corresponds to TRBD1 (6 bases). CDR1 is GTSNPN, CDR2 SVGIG, per germline (reference sequence). The CDR3 sequence is 13 residues long. Trimming cost V 5 bases and J 3 bases, with 14 bases left between them.

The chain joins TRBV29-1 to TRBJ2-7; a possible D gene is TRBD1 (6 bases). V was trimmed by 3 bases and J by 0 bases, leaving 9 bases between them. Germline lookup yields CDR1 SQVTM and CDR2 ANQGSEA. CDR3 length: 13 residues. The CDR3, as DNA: TGCAGCGTTGATACAGGGAGCTCCTACGAGCAGTACTTC. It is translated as CSVDTGSSYEQYF.

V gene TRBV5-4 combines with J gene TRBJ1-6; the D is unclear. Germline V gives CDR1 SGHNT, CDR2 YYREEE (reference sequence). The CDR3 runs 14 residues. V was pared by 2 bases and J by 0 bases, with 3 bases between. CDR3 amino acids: CASSLSSYNSPLHF. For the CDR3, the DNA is TGTGCCAGCAGCTTAAGCTCCTATAATTCACCCCTCCACTTT.